These 2 T cell receptor beta chains were all obtained from the same sample, sequenced in a study of CD8 T cells in ankylosing spondylitis. Study outcomes and limitations: Blood of patients with ankylosing spondylitis appeared to be characterized by a TCR beta motif of about 8 highly homologous variants.

TCRdb itself ran the 5' RACE reads through MiXCR, one entry per CDR3 protein. The sample holds about 840,000 distinct CDR3 sequences; 12% are singletons and the top ten take approximately 0.5%. No antigen is known for these receptors. What was sequenced was blood, either unsorted or a sorted T cell fraction (not recorded which). These receptors all stem from a male donor with ankylosing spondylitis.

This clonotype was observed at least ten times. The V and J genes are TRBV12-3 or TRBV12-4 and TRBJ2-7; 8 bases align to TRBD1. The CDR3 spans 18 residues. V was pared by 4 bases and J by 0 bases, with 14 bases of the junction left unmatched. CDR3 residues: CASSSGTGYLNLSYEQYF. In nucleotides, the CDR3 is TGTGCCAGCAGTTCCGGGACAGGCTACCTAAACCTCTCCTACGAGCAGTACTTC.

This clonotype appeared many times. The gene calls are TRBV7-9 and TRBJ1-6, with D possibly matching TRBD1 (6 bases). Germline V CDR1 and CDR2: SEHNR, FQNEAQ (reference sequence). The CDR3 contains 21 residues. Trimming left V 5 bases short and J 7 bases short, with 33 bases between. DNA of the CDR3: TGTGCCAGCAGCAACTCCTGGATAGAGGGCGTAGGGGGACGGTGGAATTCACCCCTCCACTTT. It specifies CASSNSWIEGVGGRWNSPLHF.